Within the sample, the clone carrying this T cell receptor beta chain is medium-sized (0.01 to 0.1%). Its target is unknown. This entry is derived from a study of metastatic and nonmetastatic thyroid tumors. As for the study in general: Both malignant and benign thyroid patients supplied peripheral blood and tumor or nodule tissue samples, across which the repertoires of these patients were then compared. Whole-study findings and limits: Patients with malignant thyroid tumors reportedly had significantly higher TCR beta diversity than those with benign nodules, in blood and tumor.

Not a single patient had been given any form of treatment at any point before undergoing thyroid surgery. TCRdb re-clonotyped the PCR reads through MiXCR. The sample lists more than 40,000 clones, 20% to 25% occurring once. The germline CDR1 and CDR2 sequences are MDHEN and SYDVKM. The CDR3 runs to 15 residues. V dropped 2 bases and J dropped 3; count of bases not matched to a gene: 1. This sequence originates from a female donor with papillary thyroid cancer or a benign thyroid nodule (not recorded which). Some clones in this sample may be carry-over from other donors' samples. This chain uses TRBV28 with TRBJ2-2; 9 bases map to TRBD1. The material sequenced was tumor tissue. CDR3 in amino acids: CASSLGDRDTGELFF. The CDR3 DNA reads TGTGCCAGCAGTTTAGGGGACAGGGACACCGGGGAGCTGTTTTTT.